This T cell receptor (beta chain) was sequenced during a study of T cell responses to AZD1222 COVID-19 vaccine. Study results and caveats: Researchers took repertoire samples only after the peak T cell response had come.

This clone showed up just once. Its antigen is unidentified. The CDR3 has 14 amino acids. The germline V gene encodes CDR1 KGHSH and CDR2 LQKENI. Losses at the gene ends were 3 bases for V and 10 bases for J; bases not matched to a gene: 9. Pooled samples include second doses given at about 4 or 12 weeks. Only in-frame clones appear in the TCRdb table, and some are missing; sequencing was by immunoSEQ multiplex PCR. The profile shows some 99,000 clones, approximately 84% of them singletons. Material: peripheral blood, obtained 28 days after the second AZD1222 dose. The chain combines TRBV18 with TRBJ1-2, with 9 bases fitting TRBD1. This clonotype originated in an adult who received the AZD1222 COVID-19 vaccine. Here the CDR3 reads CASSPYRDRDDYTF. CDR3 DNA sequence: TGTGCCAGCTCACCTTACCGGGACAGGGACGACTACACCTTC.